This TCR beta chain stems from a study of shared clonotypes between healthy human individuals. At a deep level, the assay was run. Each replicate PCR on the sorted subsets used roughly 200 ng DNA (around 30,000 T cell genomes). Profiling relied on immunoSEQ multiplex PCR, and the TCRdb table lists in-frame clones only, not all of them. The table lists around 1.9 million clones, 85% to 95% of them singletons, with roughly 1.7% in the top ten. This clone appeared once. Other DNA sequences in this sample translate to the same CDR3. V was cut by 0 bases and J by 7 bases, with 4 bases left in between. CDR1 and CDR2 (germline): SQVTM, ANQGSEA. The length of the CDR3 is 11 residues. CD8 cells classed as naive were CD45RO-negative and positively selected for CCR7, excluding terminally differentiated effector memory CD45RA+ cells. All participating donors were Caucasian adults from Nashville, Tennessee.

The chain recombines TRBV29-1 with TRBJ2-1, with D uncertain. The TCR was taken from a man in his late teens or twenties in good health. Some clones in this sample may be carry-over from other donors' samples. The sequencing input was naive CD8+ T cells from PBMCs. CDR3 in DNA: TGCAGCGTTGAAGACGTGAATGAGCAGTTCTTC. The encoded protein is CSVEDVNEQFF.